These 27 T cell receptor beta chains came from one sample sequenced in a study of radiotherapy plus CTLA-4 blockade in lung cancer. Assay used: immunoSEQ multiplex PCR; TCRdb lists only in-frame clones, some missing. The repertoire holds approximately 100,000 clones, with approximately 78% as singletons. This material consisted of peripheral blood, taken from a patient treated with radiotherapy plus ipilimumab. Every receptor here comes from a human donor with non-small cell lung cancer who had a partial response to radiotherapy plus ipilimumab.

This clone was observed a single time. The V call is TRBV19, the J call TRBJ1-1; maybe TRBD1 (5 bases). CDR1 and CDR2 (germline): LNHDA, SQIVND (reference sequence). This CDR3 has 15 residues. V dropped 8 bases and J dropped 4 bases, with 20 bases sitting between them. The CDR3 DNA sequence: TGTGCCAGTCTAGCGGGGGGAAACAAAGGCACTGAAGCTTTCTTT. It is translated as CASLAGGNKGTEAFF.

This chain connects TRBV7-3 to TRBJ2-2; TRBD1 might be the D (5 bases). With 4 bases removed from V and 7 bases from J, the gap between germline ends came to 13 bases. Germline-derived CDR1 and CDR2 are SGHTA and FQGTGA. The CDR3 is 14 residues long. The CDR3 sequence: CASSSSGKVGELFF. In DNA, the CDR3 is TGTGCCAGCAGCTCATCAGGGAAGGTCGGGGAGCTGTTTTTT.

The CDR3 DNA reads as TGTGCCTTCACAAACCAGGGCGGCTATGGCTACACCTTC. It specifies CAFTNQGGYGYTF. The rearrangement uses TRBV30 and TRBJ1-2; tentatively, D is TRBD1 (5 bases). The V end was cut by 7 bases, the J end by 4 bases, with 16 bases between. This CDR3 has 13 amino acids. Germline CDR1 GTSNPN, CDR2 SVGIG (reference sequence).

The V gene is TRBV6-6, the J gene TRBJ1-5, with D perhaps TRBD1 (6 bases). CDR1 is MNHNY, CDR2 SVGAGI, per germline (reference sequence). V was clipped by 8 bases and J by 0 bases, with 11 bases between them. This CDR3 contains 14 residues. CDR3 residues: CASQGGGSNQPQHF. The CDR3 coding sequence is TGTGCCAGCCAAGGGGGGGGTAGCAATCAGCCCCAGCATTTT.

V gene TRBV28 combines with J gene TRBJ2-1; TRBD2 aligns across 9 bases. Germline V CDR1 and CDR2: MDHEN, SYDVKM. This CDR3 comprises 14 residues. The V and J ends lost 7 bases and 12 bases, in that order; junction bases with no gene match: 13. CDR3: CASMSGGRGLGQFF. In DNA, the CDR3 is TGTGCCAGCATGTCGGGCGGGAGGGGGCTAGGGCAGTTCTTC.

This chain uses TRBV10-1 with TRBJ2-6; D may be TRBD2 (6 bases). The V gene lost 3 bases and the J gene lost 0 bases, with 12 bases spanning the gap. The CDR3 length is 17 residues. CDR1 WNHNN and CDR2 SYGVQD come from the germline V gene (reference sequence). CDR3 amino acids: CASSDGPGGSGANVLTF. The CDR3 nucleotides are TGCGCCAGCAGTGATGGCCCCGGGGGCTCTGGGGCCAACGTCCTGACTTTC.

The CDR3 DNA reads as TGTGCCAGCATTGACGGGGGGTTTAGCAAAAACATTCAGTACTTC. This encodes CASIDGGFSKNIQYF. The chain carries TRBV2 and TRBJ2-4; 7 bases match TRBD2. J lost 3 bases, V lost 7 bases, and 9 bases had no gene match. Germline V gene lookup returns CDR1 SNHLY and CDR2 FYNNEI. The CDR3 spans 15 residues.

The CDR3 DNA sequence: TGTGCCAGCAGAAATCGTGGACGGAGGGAAGCTTTCTTT. Protein product: CASRNRGRREAFF. The chain uses TRBV28 and TRBJ1-1, with D uncertain. Germline values: CDR1 MDHEN, CDR2 SYDVKM. V lost 6 bases to trimming and J lost 8 bases, with 16 bases between them. The CDR3 runs 13 residues. Drawing the rest from reference TRBV28 and TRBJ1-1, the complete variable domain is DVKVTQSSRYLVKRTGEKVFLECVQDMDHENMFWYRQDPGLGLRLIYFSYDVKMKEKGDIPEGYSVSREKKERFSLILESASTNQTSMYLCASRNRGRREAFFGQGTRLTVV.

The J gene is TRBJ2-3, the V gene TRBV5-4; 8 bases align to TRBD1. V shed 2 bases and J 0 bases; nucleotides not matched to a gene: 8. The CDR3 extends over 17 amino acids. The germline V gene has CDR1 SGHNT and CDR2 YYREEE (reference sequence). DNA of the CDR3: TGTGCCAGCAGCTTCAACAGGGGGGTCTTAAGCACAGATACGCAGTATTTT. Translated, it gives CASSFNRGVLSTDTQYF.

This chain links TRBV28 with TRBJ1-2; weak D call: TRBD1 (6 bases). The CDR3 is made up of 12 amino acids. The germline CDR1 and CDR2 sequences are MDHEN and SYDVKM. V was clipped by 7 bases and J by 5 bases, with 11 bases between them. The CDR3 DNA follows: TGTGCCAGCACCTCACAGGGTTATGGCTACACCTTC. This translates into CASTSQGYGYTF.

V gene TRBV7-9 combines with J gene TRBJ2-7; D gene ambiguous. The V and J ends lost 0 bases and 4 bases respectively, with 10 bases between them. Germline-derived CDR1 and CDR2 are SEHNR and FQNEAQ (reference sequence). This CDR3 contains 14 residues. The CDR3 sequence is CASSLAQKDYEQYF. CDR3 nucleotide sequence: TGTGCCAGCAGCTTAGCACAGAAAGATTACGAGCAGTACTTC.

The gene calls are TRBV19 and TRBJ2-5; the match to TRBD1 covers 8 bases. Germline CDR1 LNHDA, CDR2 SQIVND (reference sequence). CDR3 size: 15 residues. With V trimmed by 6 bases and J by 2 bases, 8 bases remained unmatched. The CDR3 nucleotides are TGTGCCAGTAGACCTGCCGGGACAGGACAAGAGACCCAGTACTTC. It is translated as CASRPAGTGQETQYF.

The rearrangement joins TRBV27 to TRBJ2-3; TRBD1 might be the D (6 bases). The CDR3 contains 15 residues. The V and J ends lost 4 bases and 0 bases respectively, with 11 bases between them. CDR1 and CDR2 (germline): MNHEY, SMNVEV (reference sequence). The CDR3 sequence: CASSSGHSSTDTQYF. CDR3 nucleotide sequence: TGTGCCAGCAGTTCGGGACACTCTAGCACAGATACGCAGTATTTT.

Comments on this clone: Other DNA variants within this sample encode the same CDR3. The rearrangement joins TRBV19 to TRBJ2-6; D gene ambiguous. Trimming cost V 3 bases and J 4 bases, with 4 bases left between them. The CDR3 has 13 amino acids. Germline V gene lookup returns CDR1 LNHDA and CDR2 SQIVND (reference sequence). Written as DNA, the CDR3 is TGTGCCAGTAGTATCACAGGGGCCAACGTCCTGACTTTC. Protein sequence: CASSITGANVLTF.

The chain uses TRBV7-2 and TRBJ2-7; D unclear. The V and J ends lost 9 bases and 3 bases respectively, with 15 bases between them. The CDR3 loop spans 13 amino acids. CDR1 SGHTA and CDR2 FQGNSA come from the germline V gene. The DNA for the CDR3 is TGTGCCAGTAGAATAGGAGTATACTACGAGCAGTACTTC. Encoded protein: CASRIGVYYEQYF.

This CDR3 is CASSFSRNTYEQYF. As DNA, the CDR3 is TGTGCCAGCAGTTTCAGCAGGAATACCTACGAGCAGTACTTC. V usage is TRBV27 and J usage is TRBJ2-7; unclear D gene. The V gene's germline CDR1 is MNHEY and CDR2 SMNVEV (reference sequence). With 3 bases removed from V and 2 bases from J, the gap between germline ends came to 11 bases. The CDR3 length is 14 residues.

The DNA for the CDR3 is TGTGCCAGCAGCCCACAAGGGGGCACTTCCTACGAGCAGTACTTC. This encodes CASSPQGGTSYEQYF. The J gene is TRBJ2-5, the V gene TRBV7-9, with TRBD1 matching over 7 bases. The DNA end lines up better with TRBJ2-7; the J call may be wrong. The CDR3 has 15 residues. Germline V gene sequence: CDR1 SEHNR, CDR2 FQNEAQ (reference sequence).

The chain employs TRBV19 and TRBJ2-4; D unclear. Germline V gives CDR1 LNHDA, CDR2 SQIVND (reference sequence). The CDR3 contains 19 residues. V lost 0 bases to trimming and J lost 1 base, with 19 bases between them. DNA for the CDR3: TGTGCCAGTAGTATAGATCTGAGGAGCGTGGGTTCGGCCAAAAACATTCAGTACTTC. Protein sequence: CASSIDLRSVGSAKNIQYF.

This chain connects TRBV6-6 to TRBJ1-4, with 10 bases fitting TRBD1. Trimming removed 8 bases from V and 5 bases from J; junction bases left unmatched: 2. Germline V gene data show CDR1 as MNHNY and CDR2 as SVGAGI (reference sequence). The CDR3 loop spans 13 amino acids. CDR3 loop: CASRTGGNEKLFF. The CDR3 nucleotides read TGTGCCAGCCGGACAGGGGGAAATGAAAAACTGTTTTTT.

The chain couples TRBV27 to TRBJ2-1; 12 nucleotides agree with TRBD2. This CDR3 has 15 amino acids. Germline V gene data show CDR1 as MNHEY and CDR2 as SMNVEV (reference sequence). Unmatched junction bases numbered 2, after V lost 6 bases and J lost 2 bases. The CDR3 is CASSSSGRAYNEQFF. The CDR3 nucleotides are TGTGCCAGCAGCTCTAGCGGGAGGGCCTACAATGAGCAGTTCTTC.

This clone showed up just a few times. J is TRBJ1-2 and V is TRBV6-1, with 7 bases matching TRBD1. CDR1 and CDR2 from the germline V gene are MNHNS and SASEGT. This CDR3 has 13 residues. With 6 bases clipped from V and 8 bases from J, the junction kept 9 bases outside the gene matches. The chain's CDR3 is CASRLGGGPGYTF. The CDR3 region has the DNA TGTGCCAGCAGATTAGGGGGCGGGCCGGGCTACACCTTC.

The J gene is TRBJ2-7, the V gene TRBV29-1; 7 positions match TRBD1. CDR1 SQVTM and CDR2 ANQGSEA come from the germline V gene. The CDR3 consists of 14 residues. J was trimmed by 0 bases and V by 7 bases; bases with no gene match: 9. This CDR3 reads CSARQGLSSYEQYF. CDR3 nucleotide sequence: TGCAGCGCCCGACAGGGTCTCAGCTCCTACGAGCAGTACTTC.

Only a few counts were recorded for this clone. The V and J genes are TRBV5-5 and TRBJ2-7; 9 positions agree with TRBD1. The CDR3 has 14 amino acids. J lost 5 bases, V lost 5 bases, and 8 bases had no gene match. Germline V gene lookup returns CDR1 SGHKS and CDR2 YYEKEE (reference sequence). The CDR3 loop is CASRTGTGSHEQYF. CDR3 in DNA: TGTGCCAGCAGGACCGGGACAGGGAGCCACGAGCAGTACTTC.

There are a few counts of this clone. This chain's CDR3 is CASSFRTGRIDTQYF. The CDR3 region has the DNA TGTGCCAGCAGTTTCCGGACGGGGAGGATTGATACGCAGTATTTT. The chain combines TRBV28 with TRBJ2-3; the D gene is possibly TRBD2 (6 bases). V was clipped by 3 bases and J by 6 bases, with 16 bases between them. The CDR3 totals 15 residues. Germline-derived CDR1 and CDR2 are MDHEN and SYDVKM.

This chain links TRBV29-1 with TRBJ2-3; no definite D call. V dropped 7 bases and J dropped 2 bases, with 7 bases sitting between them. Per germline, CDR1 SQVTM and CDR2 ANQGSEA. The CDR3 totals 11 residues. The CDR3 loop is CSGYITDTQYF. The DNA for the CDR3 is TGCAGCGGGTACATCACAGATACGCAGTATTTT.

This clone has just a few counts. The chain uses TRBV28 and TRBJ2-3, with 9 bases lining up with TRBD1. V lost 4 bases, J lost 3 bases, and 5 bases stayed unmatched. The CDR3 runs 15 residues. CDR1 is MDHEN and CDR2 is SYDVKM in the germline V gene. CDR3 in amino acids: CASSSTGGRTDTQYF. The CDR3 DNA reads TGTGCCAGCAGTTCGACAGGGGGGAGGACAGATACGCAGTATTTT.

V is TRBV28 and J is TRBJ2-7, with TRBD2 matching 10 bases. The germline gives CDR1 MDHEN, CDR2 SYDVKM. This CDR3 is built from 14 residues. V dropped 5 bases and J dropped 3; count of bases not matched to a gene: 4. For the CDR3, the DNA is TGTGCCAGCAGTATACTAGCGGGGAGCTACGAGCAGTACTTC. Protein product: CASSILAGSYEQYF.